One and the same sample provided the 4 T cell receptor beta chains below, sequenced in a study of Graves' ophthalmopathy and Graves' hyperthyroidism. TCR beta CDR3 regions were amplified from RNA transcripts. Following a first-round RT-PCR that used HTBI primers, a second-round multiplex PCR was carried out. TCRdb ran MiXCR on the multiplex PCR reads and lists one entry per CDR3 protein. In the table there are 500,000 to 600,000 distinct CDR3 sequences, 35% to 45% of which are singletons. Sequenced material: peripheral blood or thyroid tissue (not recorded which). The receptors derive from an adult man with Graves' hyperthyroidism.

Concerning this clonotype itself: Being one base from a much bigger clone, this may be a read error. This chain joins TRBV11-3 and TRBJ1-6; D remains unclear. Trimming removed 7 bases at V and 6 bases at J, with 13 bases between. The CDR3 is 14 residues long. The germline V gene encodes CDR1 SGHNT and CDR2 YENEEA. CDR3 DNA sequence: TGTGCCAGCAACCCGTATGGCTCTAATTCACCCCTCCACTTT. Translated: CASNPYGSNSPLHF.

This clonotype was detected ten times or more. CDR3 sequence reads: CASYAGRMNTEAFF. CDR3 nucleotides: TGTGCCTCTTACGCGGGACGGATGAACACTGAAGCTTTCTTT. The gene calls are TRBV10-3 and TRBJ1-1; maybe TRBD1 (5 bases). Germline CDR1 is ENHRY and CDR2 is SYGVKD. The V end was cut by 11 bases, the J end by 0 bases, with 16 bases between. CDR3 size: 14 residues.

The gene calls are TRBV2 and TRBJ1-5; 9 bases line up with TRBD1. The CDR3 is 14 amino acids. Losses at the gene ends were 2 bases for V and 7 bases for J; bases not matched to a gene: 3. The germline CDR1 and CDR2 sequences are SNHLY and FYNNEI. The CDR3, as DNA: TGTGCCAGCAGTGAACGGACAGGGGCGCAGCCCCAGCATTTT. This translates into CASSERTGAQPQHF.

Concerning this clonotype itself: This could be a read error, since a much larger clone is one nucleotide away. The chain combines TRBV29-1 with TRBJ2-3; D is possibly TRBD1 or TRBD2 (6 bases each). Germline CDR1 SQVTM, CDR2 ANQGSEA. Trimming cost V 0 bases and J 4 bases, with 14 bases left between them. CDR3 size: 15 residues. This CDR3 reads CSVEERKRGADTQYF. The CDR3 DNA reads TGCAGCGTTGAAGAGAGGAAAAGGGGGGCAGATACGCAGTATTTT.